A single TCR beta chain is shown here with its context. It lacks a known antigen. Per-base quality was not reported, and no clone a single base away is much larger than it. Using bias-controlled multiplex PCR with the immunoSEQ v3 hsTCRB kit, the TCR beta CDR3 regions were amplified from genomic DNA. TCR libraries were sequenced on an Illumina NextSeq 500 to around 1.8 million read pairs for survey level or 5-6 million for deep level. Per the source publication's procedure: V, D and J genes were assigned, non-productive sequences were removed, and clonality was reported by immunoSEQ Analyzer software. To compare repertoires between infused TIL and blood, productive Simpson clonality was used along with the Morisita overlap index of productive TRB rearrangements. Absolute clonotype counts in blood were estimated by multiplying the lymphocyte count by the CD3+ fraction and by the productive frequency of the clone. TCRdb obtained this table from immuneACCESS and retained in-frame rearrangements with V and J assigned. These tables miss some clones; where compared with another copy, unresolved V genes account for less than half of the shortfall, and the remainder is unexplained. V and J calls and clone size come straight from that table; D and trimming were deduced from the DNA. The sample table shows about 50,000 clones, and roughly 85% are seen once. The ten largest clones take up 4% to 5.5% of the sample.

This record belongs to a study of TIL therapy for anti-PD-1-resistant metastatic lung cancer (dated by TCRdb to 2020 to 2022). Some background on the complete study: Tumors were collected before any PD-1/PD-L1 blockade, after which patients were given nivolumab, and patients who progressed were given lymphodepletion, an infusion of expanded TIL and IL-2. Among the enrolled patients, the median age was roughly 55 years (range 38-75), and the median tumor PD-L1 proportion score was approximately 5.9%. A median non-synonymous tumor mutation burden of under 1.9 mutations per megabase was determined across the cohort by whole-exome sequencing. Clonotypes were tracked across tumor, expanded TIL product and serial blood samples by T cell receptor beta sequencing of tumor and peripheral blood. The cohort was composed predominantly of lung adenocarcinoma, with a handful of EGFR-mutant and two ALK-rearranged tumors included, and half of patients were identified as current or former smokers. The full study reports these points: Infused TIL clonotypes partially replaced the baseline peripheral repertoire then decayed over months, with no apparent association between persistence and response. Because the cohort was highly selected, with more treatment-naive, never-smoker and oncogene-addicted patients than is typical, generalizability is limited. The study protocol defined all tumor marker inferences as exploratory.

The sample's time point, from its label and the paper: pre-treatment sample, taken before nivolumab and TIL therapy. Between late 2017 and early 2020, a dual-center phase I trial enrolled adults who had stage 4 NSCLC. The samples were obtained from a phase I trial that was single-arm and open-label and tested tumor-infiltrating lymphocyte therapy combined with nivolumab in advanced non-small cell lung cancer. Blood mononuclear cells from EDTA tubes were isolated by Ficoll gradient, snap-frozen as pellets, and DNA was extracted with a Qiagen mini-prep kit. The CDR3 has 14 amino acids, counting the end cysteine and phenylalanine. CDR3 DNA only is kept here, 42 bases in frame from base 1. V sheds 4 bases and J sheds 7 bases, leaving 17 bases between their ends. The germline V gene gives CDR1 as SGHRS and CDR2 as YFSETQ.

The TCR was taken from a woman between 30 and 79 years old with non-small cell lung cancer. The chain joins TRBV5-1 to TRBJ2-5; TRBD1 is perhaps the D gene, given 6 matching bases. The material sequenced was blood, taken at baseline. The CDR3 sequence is CASSHMDRDGTQYF. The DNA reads TGCGCCAGCAGCCATATGGACAGAGATGGGACCCAGTACTTC.